The rows below give T cell receptor beta chains drawn from one sample of a study of naive and memory T cell subsets. TCRdb ran MiXCR on the UMI-ligation and nested PCR reads and lists one entry per CDR3 protein. This sample yields about 24,000 distinct CDR3 sequences, of which roughly 6% are seen a single time; 6.2% belongs to the top ten. This material consisted of skin, taken from a tuberculin skin test site. All receptors come from an adult in good health. CDR3s include the opening cysteine and the closing phenylalanine or tryptophan. The order of the fields is J gene, clone size, V gene, CDR3 length, CDR3 protein. Clone size, where shown, is once, few, many, or a class for clones that have expanded.

J gene: TRBJ2-5
clone size: many
V gene: TRBV15
CDR3 length: 14
CDR3 protein: CATSARQGYVIQYF

J gene: TRBJ2-3
clone size: few
V gene: TRBV27
CDR3 length: 17
CDR3 protein: CASSLYPEGVSTDTQYF

J gene: TRBJ1-1
clone size: NA
V gene: TRBV11-2
CDR3 length: 16
CDR3 protein: CASSANLGETNTEAFF

J gene: TRBJ1-1
clone size: NA
V gene: TRBV20-1
CDR3 length: 13
CDR3 protein: CSAVGPEGTEAFF

J gene: TRBJ2-2
clone size: few
V gene: TRBV20-1
CDR3 length: 16
CDR3 protein: CSARVGGGPSTGELFF

J gene: TRBJ1-1
clone size: many
V gene: TRBV6-1
CDR3 length: 13
CDR3 protein: CASSEVGDTEAFF

J gene: TRBJ2-6
clone size: many
V gene: TRBV6-2/TRBV6-3
CDR3 length: 14
CDR3 protein: CASSSGSGANVLTF

J gene: TRBJ2-2
clone size: NA
V gene: TRBV4-3
CDR3 length: 15
CDR3 protein: CASSPGLTNTGELFF

J gene: TRBJ1-5
clone size: few
V gene: TRBV19
CDR3 length: 16
CDR3 protein: CASSIRRTLSNQPQHF

J gene: TRBJ2-1
clone size: many
V gene: TRBV20-1
CDR3 length: 10
CDR3 protein: CRTLQREQFF

J gene: TRBJ1-1
clone size: many
V gene: TRBV6-1
CDR3 length: 13
CDR3 protein: CASSEYGLREAFF

J gene: TRBJ1-2
clone size: many
V gene: TRBV27
CDR3 length: 13
CDR3 protein: CASRALTGYGYTF

J gene: TRBJ1-1
clone size: many
V gene: TRBV11-2
CDR3 length: 13
CDR3 protein: CASSLASHPEAFF

J gene: TRBJ2-5
clone size: few
V gene: TRBV14
CDR3 length: 15
CDR3 protein: CASSQHRGLQETQYF

J gene: TRBJ2-7
clone size: many
V gene: TRBV2
CDR3 length: 17
CDR3 protein: CASSDSLGLGNSYEQYF

J gene: TRBJ1-4
clone size: NA
V gene: TRBV30
CDR3 length: 14
CDR3 protein: CAWSGFATNEKLFF

J gene: TRBJ2-5
clone size: many
V gene: TRBV9
CDR3 length: 14
CDR3 protein: CASSPRDFQETQYF

J gene: TRBJ1-6
clone size: many
V gene: TRBV20-1
CDR3 length: 11
CDR3 protein: CSARDDSPLHF

J gene: TRBJ2-1
clone size: many
V gene: TRBV6-5
CDR3 length: 16
CDR3 protein: CASSYTRTSGTNEQFF

J gene: TRBJ1-1
clone size: many
V gene: TRBV12-3/TRBV12-4
CDR3 length: 16
CDR3 protein: CASRARDRGDSVGAFF

J gene: TRBJ2-3
clone size: NA
V gene: TRBV12-3/TRBV12-4
CDR3 length: 15
CDR3 protein: CASTLQAGGPDTQYF

J gene: TRBJ2-1
clone size: many
V gene: TRBV11-2
CDR3 length: 16
CDR3 protein: CASSSSVAGGFGEQFF

J gene: TRBJ1-3
clone size: many
V gene: TRBV7-6
CDR3 length: 15
CDR3 protein: CASSLGAVSGNTIYF

J gene: TRBJ2-5
clone size: NA
V gene: TRBV5-1
CDR3 length: 17
CDR3 protein: CASSLPDRASREETQYF

J gene: TRBJ2-3
clone size: many
V gene: TRBV7-9
CDR3 length: 15
CDR3 protein: CASSSGTGDTDTQYF

J gene: TRBJ2-1
clone size: NA
V gene: TRBV6-6
CDR3 length: 11
CDR3 protein: CASSYRIEQFF

J gene: TRBJ2-3
clone size: NA
V gene: TRBV19
CDR3 length: 17
CDR3 protein: CASSIDPSGIGGDTQYF

J gene: TRBJ1-4
clone size: NA
V gene: TRBV5-8
CDR3 length: 16
CDR3 protein: CASSLGPGTGVEKLFF

J gene: TRBJ2-3
clone size: many
V gene: TRBV29-1
CDR3 length: 13
CDR3 protein: CSVDLDVVDTQYF

J gene: TRBJ1-1
clone size: few
V gene: TRBV4-3
CDR3 length: 15
CDR3 protein: CASSQGWRDRSEAFF

J gene: TRBJ2-1
clone size: many
V gene: TRBV7-2
CDR3 length: 18
CDR3 protein: CASSLVLSGRAGYNEQFF

J gene: TRBJ1-1
clone size: NA
V gene: TRBV5-1
CDR3 length: 16
CDR3 protein: CASSFAPVRAGTEAFF

J gene: TRBJ2-1
clone size: many
V gene: TRBV4-3
CDR3 length: 17
CDR3 protein: CASSQDRAGVYYNEQFF

J gene: TRBJ2-5
clone size: many
V gene: TRBV6-2/TRBV6-3
CDR3 length: 15
CDR3 protein: CASSPPSAGQETQYF

J gene: TRBJ1-1
clone size: many
V gene: TRBV6-2/TRBV6-3
CDR3 length: 16
CDR3 protein: CASSSHMTGVNTEAFF

J gene: TRBJ2-7
clone size: once
V gene: TRBV9
CDR3 length: 16
CDR3 protein: CASSVATGGAYYEQYF

J gene: TRBJ2-1
clone size: once
V gene: TRBV4-2
CDR3 length: 14
CDR3 protein: CAGSAPGTYNEQFF

J gene: TRBJ2-7
clone size: many
V gene: TRBV28
CDR3 length: 11
CDR3 protein: CASGRRYEQYF

J gene: TRBJ2-1
clone size: many
V gene: TRBV4-1
CDR3 length: 12
CDR3 protein: CASSPTGPEQFF

J gene: TRBJ2-7
clone size: NA
V gene: TRBV3-1
CDR3 length: 11
CDR3 protein: CASSLGLAQYF

J gene: TRBJ1-4
clone size: NA
V gene: TRBV3-1
CDR3 length: 15
CDR3 protein: CASSPLTTTNEKLFF

J gene: TRBJ2-7
clone size: many
V gene: TRBV25-1
CDR3 length: 15
CDR3 protein: CASRGGVAGLYEQYF

J gene: TRBJ2-1
clone size: NA
V gene: TRBV12-3/TRBV12-4
CDR3 length: 16
CDR3 protein: CASSLGPRQEYNEQFF